The source of this TCR beta chain is a study of cytomegalovirus exposure and HLA in healthy donors. Looking at the study overall: It was reported in a later analysis that the approximately 120 validation repertoires used the same platform as the approximately 650 first-cohort repertoires.

In germline, CDR1 is GTSNPN, CDR2 SVGIG (reference sequence). V was clipped by 2 bases and J by 5 bases, with 15 bases between them. The length of the CDR3 is 14 residues. This clone was seen only a few times. The method was immunoSEQ multiplex PCR; TCRdb's version includes in-frame clones alone and lacks a portion of them. The sample lists more than 45,000 clones; about 91% were seen once. The chain has TRBV30 and TRBJ1-2, with D possibly matching TRBD1 (5 bases). The clonotype comes from a woman in her twenties or thirties in good health and CMV-seronegative. Sequences were obtained from PBMCs. CDR3: CAWSRLRATYGYTF. The CDR3 region has the DNA TGTGCCTGGAGTCGACTCAGGGCAACGTATGGCTACACCTTC.